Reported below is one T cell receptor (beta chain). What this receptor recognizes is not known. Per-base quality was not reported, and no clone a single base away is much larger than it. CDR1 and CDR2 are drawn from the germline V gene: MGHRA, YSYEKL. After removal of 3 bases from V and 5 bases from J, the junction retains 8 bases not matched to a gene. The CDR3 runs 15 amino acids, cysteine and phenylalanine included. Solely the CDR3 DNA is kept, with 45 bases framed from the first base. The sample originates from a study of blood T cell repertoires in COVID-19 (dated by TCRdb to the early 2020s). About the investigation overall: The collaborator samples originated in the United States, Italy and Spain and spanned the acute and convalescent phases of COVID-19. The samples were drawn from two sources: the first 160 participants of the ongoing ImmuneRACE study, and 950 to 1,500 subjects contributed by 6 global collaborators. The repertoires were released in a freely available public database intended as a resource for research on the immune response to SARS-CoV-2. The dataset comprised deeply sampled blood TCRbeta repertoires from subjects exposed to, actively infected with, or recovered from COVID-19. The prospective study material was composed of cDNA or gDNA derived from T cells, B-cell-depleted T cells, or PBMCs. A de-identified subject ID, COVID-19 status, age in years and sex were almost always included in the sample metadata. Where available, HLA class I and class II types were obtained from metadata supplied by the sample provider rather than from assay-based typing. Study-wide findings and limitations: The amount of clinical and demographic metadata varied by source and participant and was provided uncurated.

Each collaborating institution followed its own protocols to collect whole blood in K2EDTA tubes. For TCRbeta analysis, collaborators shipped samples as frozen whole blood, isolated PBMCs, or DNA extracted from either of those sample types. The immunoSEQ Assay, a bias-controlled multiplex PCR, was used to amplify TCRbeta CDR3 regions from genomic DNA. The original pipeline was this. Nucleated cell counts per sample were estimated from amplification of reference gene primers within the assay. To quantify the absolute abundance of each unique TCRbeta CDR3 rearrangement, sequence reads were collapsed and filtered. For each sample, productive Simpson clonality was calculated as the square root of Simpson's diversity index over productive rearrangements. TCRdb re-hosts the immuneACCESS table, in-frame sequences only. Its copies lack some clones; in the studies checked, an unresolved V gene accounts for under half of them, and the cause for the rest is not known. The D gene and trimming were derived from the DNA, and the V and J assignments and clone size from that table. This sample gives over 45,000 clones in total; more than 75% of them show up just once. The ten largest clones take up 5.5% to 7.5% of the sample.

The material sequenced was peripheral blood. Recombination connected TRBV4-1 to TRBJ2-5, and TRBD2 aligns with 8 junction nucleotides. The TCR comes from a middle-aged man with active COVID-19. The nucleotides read TGCGCCAGCAGCCAGTCTATGGGGACTAGGGAGACCCAGTACTTC. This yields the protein CASSQSMGTRETQYF.